Listed below are T cell receptor beta chains from one sample, sequenced in a study of blood T cell repertoires in COVID-19. The table came from immunoSEQ multiplex PCR; TCRdb's copy has only in-frame clones and leaves some out. The data show 270,000 or so clones, with nearly 90% seen just once and around 4.6% held by the top ten. The sample consisted of peripheral blood. The receptor set was obtained from a middle-aged woman who had recovered from COVID-19. CDR3s leave out the opening cysteine and the closing phenylalanine or tryptophan.

cdr3_aa: ARETKTNGETQY; v_call: TRBV24-1; j_call: TRBJ2-5; cdr3_length: 12
cdr3_aa: ASSLTGDLSYT; v_call: TRBV7-9; j_call: TRBJ1-2; cdr3_length: 11
cdr3_aa: ASSSNRATEAF; v_call: TRBV7-9; j_call: TRBJ1-1; cdr3_length: 11
cdr3_aa: ASSKDRAREQY; v_call: TRBV6-5; j_call: TRBJ2-7; cdr3_length: 11
cdr3_aa: ASSLQGTYGYT; v_call: TRBV28; j_call: TRBJ1-2; cdr3_length: 11
cdr3_aa: ASSSREGVGIAEAF; v_call: TRBV11-2; j_call: TRBJ1-1; cdr3_length: 14
cdr3_aa: ASSVEGAGQPQH; v_call: TRBV9; j_call: TRBJ1-5; cdr3_length: 12
cdr3_aa: ASSPDQGSLETQY; v_call: TRBV5-4; j_call: TRBJ2-5; cdr3_length: 13
cdr3_aa: ASRTDRGGTEAF; v_call: TRBV2; j_call: TRBJ1-1; cdr3_length: 12
cdr3_aa: ASSIELVRGNEQF; v_call: TRBV19; j_call: TRBJ2-1; cdr3_length: 13
cdr3_aa: ASSPGVGTDNQPQH; v_call: TRBV28; j_call: TRBJ1-5; cdr3_length: 14
cdr3_aa: ASSLDRWRERETGANVLT; v_call: TRBV11-3; j_call: TRBJ2-6; cdr3_length: 18
cdr3_aa: AIKRGMNTEAF; v_call: TRBV10-3; j_call: TRBJ1-1; cdr3_length: 11
cdr3_aa: ASSMTWDRGRRGTEAF; v_call: TRBV19; j_call: TRBJ1-1; cdr3_length: 16
cdr3_aa: ASSQEARGSQETQY; v_call: TRBV4-2; j_call: TRBJ2-5; cdr3_length: 14
cdr3_aa: ASSYSAGGQPQH; v_call: TRBV6-6; j_call: TRBJ1-5; cdr3_length: 12
cdr3_aa: ASSLGYSGNTIY; v_call: TRBV5-4; j_call: TRBJ1-3; cdr3_length: 12
cdr3_aa: ASSLAGHMNTEAF; v_call: TRBV5-1; j_call: TRBJ1-1; cdr3_length: 13
cdr3_aa: ASSIQETQY; v_call: TRBV12-3/TRBV12-4; j_call: TRBJ2-5; cdr3_length: 9
cdr3_aa: ASRGVPPDTQY; v_call: TRBV5-6; j_call: TRBJ2-3; cdr3_length: 11
cdr3_aa: ASSIGVDNSEAF; v_call: TRBV19; j_call: TRBJ1-1; cdr3_length: 12
cdr3_aa: ASSRQGAYGYT; v_call: TRBV28; j_call: TRBJ1-2; cdr3_length: 11
cdr3_aa: ASSLLYGYT; v_call: TRBV5-5; j_call: TRBJ1-2; cdr3_length: 9
cdr3_aa: ASSQGNSPNEQF; v_call: TRBV3-1/TRBV3-2; j_call: TRBJ2-1; cdr3_length: 12